This T cell receptor (beta chain) was recovered during a study of CD8 T cells in Susac syndrome. The V gene end was trimmed by 4 bases and the J gene end by 8 bases; junction bases not matched to a gene: 7. The germline CDR1 and CDR2 sequences are MDHEN and SYDVKM. The CDR3 is 14 amino acids. TEMRA cells were FACS-enriched, and CD8+ and CD4+ T cells were isolated negatively. After extraction with the RNeasy kit, about 0.5 to 1 ug of the RNA was reverse transcribed using random hexamers. TCRdb redid the calling of the immunoSEQ multiplex PCR reads with MiXCR, one entry per CDR3 protein. The sample has 250,000 to 300,000 distinct CDR3 sequences, 65% to 90% seen once.

This sequence joins TRBV28 and TRBJ2-7; 11 bases are shared with TRBD2. Specimen: CD8+ T cells from PBMCs. This receptor was identified in a human donor with multiple sclerosis. The CDR3 loop reads CASSSHSGRAQQYF. The DNA for the CDR3 is TGTGCCAGCAGTTCTCATAGCGGGAGGGCCCAGCAGTACTTC. Full variable domain (outside the CDR3, taken from reference TRBV28 and TRBJ2-7): DVKVTQSSRYLVKRTGEKVFLECVQDMDHENMFWYRQDPGLGLRLIYFSYDVKMKEKGDIPEGYSVSREKKERFSLILESASTNQTSMYLCASSSHSGRAQQYFGPGTRLTVT.